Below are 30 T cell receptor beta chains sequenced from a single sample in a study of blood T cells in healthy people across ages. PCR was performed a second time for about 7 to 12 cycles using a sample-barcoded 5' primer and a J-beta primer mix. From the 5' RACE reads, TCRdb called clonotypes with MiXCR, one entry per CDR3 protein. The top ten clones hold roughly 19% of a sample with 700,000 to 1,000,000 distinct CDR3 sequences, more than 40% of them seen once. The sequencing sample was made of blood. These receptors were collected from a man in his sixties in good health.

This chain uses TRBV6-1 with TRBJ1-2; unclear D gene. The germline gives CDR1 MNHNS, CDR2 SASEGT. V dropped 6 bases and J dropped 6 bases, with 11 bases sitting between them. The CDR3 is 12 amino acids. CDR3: CASRGSADGYTF. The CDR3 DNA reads TGTGCCAGCAGGGGTTCTGCTGATGGCTACACCTTC.

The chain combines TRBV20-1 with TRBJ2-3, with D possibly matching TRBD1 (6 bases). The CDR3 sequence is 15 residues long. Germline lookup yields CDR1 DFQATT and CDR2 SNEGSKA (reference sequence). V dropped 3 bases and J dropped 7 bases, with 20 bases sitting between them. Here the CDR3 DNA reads TGCAGTGCTAGGGAGAAGACAGGACCCAACTATACGCAGTATTTT. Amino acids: CSAREKTGPNYTQYF.

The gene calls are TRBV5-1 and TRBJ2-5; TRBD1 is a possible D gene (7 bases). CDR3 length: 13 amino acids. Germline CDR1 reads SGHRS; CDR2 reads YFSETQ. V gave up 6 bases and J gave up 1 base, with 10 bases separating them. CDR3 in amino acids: CASIQGGQETQYF. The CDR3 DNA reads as TGCGCCAGCATCCAGGGGGGCCAAGAGACCCAGTACTTC. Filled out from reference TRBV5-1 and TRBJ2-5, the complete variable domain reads KAGVTQTPRYLIKTRGQQVTLSCSPISGHRSVSWYQQTPGQGLQFLFEYFSETQRNKGNFPGRFSGRQFSNSRSEMNVSTLELGDSALYLCASIQGGQETQYFGPGTRLLVL.

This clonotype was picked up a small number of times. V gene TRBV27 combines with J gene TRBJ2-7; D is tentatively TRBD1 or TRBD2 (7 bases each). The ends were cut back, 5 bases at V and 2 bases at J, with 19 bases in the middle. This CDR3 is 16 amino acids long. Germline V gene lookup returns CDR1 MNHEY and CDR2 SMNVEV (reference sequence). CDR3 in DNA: TGTGCCAGCAGTCCGGGGGGACAGTATCCCCCCTACGAGCAGTACTTC. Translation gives CASSPGGQYPPYEQYF.

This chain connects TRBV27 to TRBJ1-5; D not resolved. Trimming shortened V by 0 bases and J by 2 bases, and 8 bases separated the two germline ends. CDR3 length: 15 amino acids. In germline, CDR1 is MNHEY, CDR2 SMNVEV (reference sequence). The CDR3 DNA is TGTGCCAGCAGTTTATCTGGTATGGGCAATCAGCCCCAGCATTTT. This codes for CASSLSGMGNQPQHF.

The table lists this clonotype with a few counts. CDR3 coding DNA: TGTGCCATCAGTGAGCCAACAGGGGGCAACGAGCAGTACTTC. Its translation: CAISEPTGGNEQYF. The rearrangement uses TRBV10-3 and TRBJ2-7; TRBD1 matches at 9 bases. Germline CDR1 reads ENHRY; CDR2 reads SYGVKD. The CDR3 length is 14 residues. The V gene end was trimmed by 2 bases and the J gene end by 5 bases; junction bases not matched to a gene: 4.

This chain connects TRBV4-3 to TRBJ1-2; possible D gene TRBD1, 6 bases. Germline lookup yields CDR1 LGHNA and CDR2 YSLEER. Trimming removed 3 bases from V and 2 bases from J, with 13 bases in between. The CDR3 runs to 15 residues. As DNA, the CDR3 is TGCGCCAGCAGCCAGATGGGACAACGGAACTATGGCTACACCTTC. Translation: CASSQMGQRNYGYTF.

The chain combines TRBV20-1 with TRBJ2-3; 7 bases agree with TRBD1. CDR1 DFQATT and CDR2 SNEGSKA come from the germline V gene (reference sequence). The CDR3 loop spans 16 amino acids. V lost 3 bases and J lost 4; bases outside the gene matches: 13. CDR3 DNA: TGCAGTGCTAGGGCCTTGTGGGACAGCCTTCCAGATACGCAGTATTTT. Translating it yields CSARALWDSLPDTQYF.

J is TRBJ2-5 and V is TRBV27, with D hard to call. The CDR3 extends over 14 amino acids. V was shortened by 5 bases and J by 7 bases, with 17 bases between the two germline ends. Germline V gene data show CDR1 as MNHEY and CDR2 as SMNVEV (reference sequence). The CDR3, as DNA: TGTGCCAGCAGTCCCGACACCGGCCGAGTGACCCAGTACTTC. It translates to CASSPDTGRVTQYF.

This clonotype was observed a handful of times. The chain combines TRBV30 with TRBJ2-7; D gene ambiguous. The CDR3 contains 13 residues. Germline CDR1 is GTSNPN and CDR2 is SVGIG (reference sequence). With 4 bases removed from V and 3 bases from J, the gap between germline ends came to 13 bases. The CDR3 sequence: CAWTGSKGYEQYF. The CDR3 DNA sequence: TGTGCCTGGACCGGCTCCAAGGGCTACGAGCAGTACTTC.

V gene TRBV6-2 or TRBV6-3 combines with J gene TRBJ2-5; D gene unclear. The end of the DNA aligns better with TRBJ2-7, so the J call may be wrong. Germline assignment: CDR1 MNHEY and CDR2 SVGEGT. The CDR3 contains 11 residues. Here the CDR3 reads CASKGPSEQYF. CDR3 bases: TGTGCCAGCAAAGGACCTTCCGAGCAGTACTTC.

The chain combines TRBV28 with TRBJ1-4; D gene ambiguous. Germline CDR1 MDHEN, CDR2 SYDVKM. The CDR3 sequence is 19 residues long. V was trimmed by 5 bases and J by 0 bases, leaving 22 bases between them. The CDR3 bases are TGTGCCAGCAGTCCACTTTTATGGAGGGCTAATTCAACTAATGAAAAACTGTTTTTT. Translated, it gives CASSPLLWRANSTNEKLFF. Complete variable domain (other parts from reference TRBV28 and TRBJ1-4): DVKVTQSSRYLVKRTGEKVFLECVQDMDHENMFWYRQDPGLGLRLIYFSYDVKMKEKGDIPEGYSVSREKKERFSLILESASTNQTSMYLCASSPLLWRANSTNEKLFFGSGTQLSVL.

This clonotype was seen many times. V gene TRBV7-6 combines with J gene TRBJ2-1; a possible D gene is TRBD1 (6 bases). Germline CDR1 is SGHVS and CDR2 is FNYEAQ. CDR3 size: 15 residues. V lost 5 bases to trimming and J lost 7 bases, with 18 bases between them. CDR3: CASSTGRGWGNEQFF. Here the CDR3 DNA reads TGTGCCAGCAGCACGGGCAGGGGTTGGGGGAATGAGCAGTTCTTC.

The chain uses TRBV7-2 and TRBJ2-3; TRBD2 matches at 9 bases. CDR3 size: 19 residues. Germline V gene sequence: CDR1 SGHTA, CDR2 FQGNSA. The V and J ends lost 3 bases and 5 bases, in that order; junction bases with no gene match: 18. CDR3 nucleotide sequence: TGTGCCAGCAGCTTCCGGGGCGTTACGGCGGGGGGGCGGCGAGATACGCAGTATTTT. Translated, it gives CASSFRGVTAGGRRDTQYF.

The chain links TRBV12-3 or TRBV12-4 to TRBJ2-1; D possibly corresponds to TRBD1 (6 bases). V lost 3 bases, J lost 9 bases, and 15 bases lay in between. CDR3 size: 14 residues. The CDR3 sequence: CASSLGQGRVEQFF. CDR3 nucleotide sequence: TGTGCCAGCAGTTTGGGTCAGGGGCGTGTTGAGCAGTTCTTC.

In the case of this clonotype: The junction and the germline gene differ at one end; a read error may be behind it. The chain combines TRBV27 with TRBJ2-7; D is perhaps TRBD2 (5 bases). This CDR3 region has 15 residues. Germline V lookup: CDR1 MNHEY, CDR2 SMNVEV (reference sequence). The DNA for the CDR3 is TGTGCCCGCAGTTTATCGATGGGGAGCTCCGACGAGCAGTATTTC. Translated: CARSLSMGSSDEQYF.

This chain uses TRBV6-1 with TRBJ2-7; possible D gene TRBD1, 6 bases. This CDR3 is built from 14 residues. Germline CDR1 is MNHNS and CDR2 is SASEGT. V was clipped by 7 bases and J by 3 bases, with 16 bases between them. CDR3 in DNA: TGTGCCAGCATCAGCTCTGGACAGAACTACGAGCAGTACTTC. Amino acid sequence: CASISSGQNYEQYF.

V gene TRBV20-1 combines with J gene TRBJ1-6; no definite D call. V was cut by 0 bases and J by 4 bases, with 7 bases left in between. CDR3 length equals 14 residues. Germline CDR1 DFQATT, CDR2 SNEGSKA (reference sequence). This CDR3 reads CSARDQAYNSPLHF. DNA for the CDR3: TGCAGTGCTAGAGATCAGGCTTATAATTCACCCCTCCACTTT.

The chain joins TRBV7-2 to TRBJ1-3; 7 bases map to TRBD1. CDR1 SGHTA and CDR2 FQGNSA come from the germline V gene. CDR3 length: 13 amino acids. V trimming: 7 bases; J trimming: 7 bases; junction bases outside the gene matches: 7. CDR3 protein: CASNLQGINTIYF. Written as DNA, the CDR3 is TGTGCCAGCAACCTACAGGGGATTAACACCATATATTTT.

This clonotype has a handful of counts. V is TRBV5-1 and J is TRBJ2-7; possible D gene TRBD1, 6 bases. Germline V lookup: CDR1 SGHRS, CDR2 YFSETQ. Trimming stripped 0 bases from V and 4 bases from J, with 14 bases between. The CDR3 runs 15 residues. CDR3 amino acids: CASSLEWTAKYEQYF. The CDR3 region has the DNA TGCGCCAGCAGCTTGGAATGGACAGCTAAATACGAGCAGTACTTC.

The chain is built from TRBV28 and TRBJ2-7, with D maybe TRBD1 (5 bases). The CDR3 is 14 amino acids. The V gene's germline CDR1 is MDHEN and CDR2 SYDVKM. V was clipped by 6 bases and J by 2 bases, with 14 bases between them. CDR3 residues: CASRDMDTTYEQYF. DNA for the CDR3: TGTGCCAGCAGGGATATGGACACCACCTACGAGCAGTACTTC.

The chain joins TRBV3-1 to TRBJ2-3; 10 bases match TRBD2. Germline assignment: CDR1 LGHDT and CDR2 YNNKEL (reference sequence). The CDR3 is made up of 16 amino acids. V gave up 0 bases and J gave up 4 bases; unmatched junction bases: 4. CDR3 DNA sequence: TGTGCCAGCAGCCAAGATGGCCTAGCGGGGGCAGATACGCAGTATTTT. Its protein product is CASSQDGLAGADTQYF.

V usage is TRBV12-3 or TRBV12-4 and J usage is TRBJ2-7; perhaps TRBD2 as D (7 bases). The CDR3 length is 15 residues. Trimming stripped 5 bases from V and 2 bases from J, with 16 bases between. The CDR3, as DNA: TGTGCCAGCAGTCCCTCGGGGGGCAGCACCTACGAGCAGTACTTC. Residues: CASSPSGGSTYEQYF.

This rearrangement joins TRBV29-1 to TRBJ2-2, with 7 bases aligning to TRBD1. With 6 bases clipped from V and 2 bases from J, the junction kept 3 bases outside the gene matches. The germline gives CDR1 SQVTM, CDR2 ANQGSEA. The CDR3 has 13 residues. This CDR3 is CSVRDSNTGELFF. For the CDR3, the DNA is TGCAGCGTCCGGGACAGCAACACCGGGGAGCTGTTTTTT.

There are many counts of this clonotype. CDR3 sequence: CAISDRDTAYEQYF. In DNA, the CDR3 is TGTGCCATCAGTGACCGGGACACGGCATACGAGCAGTACTTC. The rearrangement links TRBV10-3 to TRBJ2-7; TRBD1 might be the D (6 bases). Trimming took 3 bases from V and 4 from J, leaving 13 bases between them. The germline V gene encodes CDR1 ENHRY and CDR2 SYGVKD. This CDR3 has 14 amino acids.

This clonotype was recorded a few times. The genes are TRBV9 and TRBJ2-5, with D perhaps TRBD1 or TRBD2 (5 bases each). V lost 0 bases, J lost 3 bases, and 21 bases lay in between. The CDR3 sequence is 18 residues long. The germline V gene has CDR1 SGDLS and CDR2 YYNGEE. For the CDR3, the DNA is TGTGCCAGCAGCGTAGGCGGATCGGGGCTTCTCGGGGAAGAGACCCAGTACTTC. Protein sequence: CASSVGGSGLLGEETQYF.

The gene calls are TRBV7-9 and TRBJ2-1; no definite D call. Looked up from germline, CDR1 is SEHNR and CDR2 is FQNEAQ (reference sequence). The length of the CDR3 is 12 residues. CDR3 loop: CTHSASYNEQFF. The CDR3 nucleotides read TGTACCCACTCGGCCTCCTACAATGAGCAGTTCTTC.

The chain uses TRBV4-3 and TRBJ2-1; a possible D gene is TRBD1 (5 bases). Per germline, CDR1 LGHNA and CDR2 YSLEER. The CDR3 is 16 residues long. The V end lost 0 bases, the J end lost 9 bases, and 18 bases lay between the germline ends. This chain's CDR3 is CASSQDMAGQGVEQFF. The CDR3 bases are TGCGCCAGCAGCCAAGATATGGCTGGCCAGGGCGTTGAGCAGTTCTTC.

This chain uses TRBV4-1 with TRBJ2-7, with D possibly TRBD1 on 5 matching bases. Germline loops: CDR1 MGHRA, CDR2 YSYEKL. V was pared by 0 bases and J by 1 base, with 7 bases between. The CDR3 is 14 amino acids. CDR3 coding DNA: TGCGCCAGCAGCCAAGAACACAGGTCCTACGAGCAGTACTTC. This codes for CASSQEHRSYEQYF.

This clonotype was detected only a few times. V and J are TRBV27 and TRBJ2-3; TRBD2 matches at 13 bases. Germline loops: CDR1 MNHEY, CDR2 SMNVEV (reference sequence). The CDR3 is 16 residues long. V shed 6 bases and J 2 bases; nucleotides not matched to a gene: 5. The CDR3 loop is CASRGTSGVSTDTQYF. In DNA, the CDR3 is TGTGCCAGCAGAGGGACTAGCGGGGTATCCACAGATACGCAGTATTTT.